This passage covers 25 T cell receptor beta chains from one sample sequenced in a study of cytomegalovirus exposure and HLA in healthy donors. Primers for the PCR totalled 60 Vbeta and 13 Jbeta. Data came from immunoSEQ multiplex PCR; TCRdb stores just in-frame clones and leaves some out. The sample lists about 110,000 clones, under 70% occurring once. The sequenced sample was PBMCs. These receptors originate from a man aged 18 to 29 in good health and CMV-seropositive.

The CDR3 nucleotides read TGTGCCAGCAGAGGCGGACAGGGGCTGAGTTCACCCCTCCACTTT. The encoded protein is CASRGGQGLSSPLHF. The V call is TRBV2, the J call TRBJ1-6; 9 bases match TRBD1. Germline V gives CDR1 SNHLY, CDR2 FYNNEI. The length of the CDR3 is 15 residues. After removal of 6 bases from V and 9 bases from J, the junction contained 9 bases not matched to a gene.

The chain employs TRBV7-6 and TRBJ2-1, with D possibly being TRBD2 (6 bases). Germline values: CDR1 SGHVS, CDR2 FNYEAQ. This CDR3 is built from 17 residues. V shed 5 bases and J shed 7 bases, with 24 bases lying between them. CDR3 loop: CASSDNVRDSIRNEQFF. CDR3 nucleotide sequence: TGTGCCAGCAGCGATAACGTCCGGGACTCTATACGGAATGAGCAGTTCTTC.

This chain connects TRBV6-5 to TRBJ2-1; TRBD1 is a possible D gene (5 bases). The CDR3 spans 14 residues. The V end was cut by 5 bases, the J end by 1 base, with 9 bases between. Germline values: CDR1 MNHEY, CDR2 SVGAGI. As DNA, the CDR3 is TGTGCCAGCAGTCGCGACAGATCCTACAATGAGCAGTTCTTC. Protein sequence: CASSRDRSYNEQFF.

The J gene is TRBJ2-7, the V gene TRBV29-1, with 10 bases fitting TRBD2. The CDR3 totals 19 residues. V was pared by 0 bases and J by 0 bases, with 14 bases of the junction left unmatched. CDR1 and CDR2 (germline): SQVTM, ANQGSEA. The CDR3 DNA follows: TGCAGCGTTGAAGATCTCTGGACTAGCGGCACTCCAAGCTCCTACGAGCAGTACGTC. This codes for CSVEDLWTSGTPSSYEQYV.

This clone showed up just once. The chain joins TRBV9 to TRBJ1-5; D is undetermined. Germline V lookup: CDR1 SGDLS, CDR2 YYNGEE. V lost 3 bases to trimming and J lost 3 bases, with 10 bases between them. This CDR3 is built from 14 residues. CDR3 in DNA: TGTGCCAGCAGCGCAGACATCGTCAATCAGCCCCAGCATTTT. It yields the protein CASSADIVNQPQHF.

The CDR3 DNA reads as TGTGCCAGCAGTTCAAGGACCCGGGGTGGCTACACCTTC. It encodes CASSSRTRGGYTF. The chain links TRBV27 to TRBJ1-2; unclear D gene. Germline V gene data show CDR1 as MNHEY and CDR2 as SMNVEV (reference sequence). CDR3 length: 13 amino acids. V was shortened by 4 bases and J by 7 bases, with 13 bases between the two germline ends.

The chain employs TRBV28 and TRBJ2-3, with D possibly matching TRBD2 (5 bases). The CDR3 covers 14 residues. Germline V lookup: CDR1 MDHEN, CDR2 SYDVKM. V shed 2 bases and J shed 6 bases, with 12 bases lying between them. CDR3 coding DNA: TGTGCCAGCAGTTTAAGGCTAGCCAGGGATACGCAGTATTTT. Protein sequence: CASSLRLARDTQYF.

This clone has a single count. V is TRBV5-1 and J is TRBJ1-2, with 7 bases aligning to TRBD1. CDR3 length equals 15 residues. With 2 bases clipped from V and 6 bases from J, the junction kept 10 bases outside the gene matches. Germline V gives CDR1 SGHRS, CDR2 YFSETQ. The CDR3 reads CASSLFDRVSNGYTF. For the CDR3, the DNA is TGCGCCAGCAGCTTATTCGACAGGGTCTCCAATGGCTACACCTTC.

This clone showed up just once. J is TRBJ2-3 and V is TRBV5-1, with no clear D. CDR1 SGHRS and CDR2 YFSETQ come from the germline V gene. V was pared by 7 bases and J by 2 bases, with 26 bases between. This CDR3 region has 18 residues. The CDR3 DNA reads TGCGCCAGCGCCGTCGGCCTAAATTGGCGGCATCTCACAGATACGCAGTATTTT. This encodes CASAVGLNWRHLTDTQYF.

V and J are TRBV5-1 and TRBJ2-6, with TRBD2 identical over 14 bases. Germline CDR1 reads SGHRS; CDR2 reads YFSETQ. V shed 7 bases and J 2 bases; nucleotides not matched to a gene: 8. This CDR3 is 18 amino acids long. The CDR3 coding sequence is TGCGCCAGCTCAGAAGCGGGACTAGCGGGGGCTGGGGCCAACGTCCTGACTTTC. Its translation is CASSEAGLAGAGANVLTF.

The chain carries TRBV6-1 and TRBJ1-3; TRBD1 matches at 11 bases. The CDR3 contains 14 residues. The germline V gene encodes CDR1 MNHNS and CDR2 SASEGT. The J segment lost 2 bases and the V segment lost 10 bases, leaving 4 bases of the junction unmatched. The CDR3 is CATPDRGPGNTIYF. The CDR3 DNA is TGTGCCACCCCGGACAGGGGGCCTGGAAACACCATATATTTT.

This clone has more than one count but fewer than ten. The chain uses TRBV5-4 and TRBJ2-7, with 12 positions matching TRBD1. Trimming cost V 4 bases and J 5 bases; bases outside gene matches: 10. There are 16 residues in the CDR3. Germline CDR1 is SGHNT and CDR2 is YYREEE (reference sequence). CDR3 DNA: TGTGCCAGCAGCCTCCGCCGAGGGACAGGGGGCGACGAGCAGTACGTC. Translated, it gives CASSLRRGTGGDEQYV.

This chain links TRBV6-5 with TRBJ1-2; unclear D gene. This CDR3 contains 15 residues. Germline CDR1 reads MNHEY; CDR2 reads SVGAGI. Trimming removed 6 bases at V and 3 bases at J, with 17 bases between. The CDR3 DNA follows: TGTGCCAGCAGAGAGACCGCGGGGTGGGACTATGGCTACACCTTC. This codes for CASRETAGWDYGYTF.

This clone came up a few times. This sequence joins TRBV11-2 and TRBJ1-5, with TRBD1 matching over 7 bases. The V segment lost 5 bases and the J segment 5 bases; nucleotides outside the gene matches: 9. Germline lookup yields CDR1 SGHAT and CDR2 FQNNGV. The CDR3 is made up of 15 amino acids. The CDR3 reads CASSPGGQLHQPQHF. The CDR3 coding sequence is TGTGCCAGCAGCCCAGGGGGGCAGCTTCATCAGCCCCAGCATTTT.

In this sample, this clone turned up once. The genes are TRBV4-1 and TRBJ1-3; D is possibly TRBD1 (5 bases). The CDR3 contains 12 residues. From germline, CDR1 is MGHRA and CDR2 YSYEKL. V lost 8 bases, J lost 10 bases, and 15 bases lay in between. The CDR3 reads CASGGEGGTIYF. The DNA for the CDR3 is TGCGCCAGCGGAGGGGAGGGAGGAACCATATATTTT.

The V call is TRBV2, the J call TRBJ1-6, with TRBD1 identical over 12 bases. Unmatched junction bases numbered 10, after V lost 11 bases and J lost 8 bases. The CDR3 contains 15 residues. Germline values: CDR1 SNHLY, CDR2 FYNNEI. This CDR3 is CAGKGQGAGYSPLHF. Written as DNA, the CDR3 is TGTGCCGGCAAGGGACAGGGGGCAGGCTATTCACCCCTCCACTTT.

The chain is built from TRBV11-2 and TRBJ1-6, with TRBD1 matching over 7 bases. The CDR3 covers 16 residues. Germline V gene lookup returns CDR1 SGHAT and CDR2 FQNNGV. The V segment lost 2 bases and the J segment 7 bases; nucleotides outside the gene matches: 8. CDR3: CASSLTTGTVNSPLHF. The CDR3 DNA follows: TGTGCCAGCAGCTTAACCACCGGGACAGTAAATTCACCCCTCCACTTT.

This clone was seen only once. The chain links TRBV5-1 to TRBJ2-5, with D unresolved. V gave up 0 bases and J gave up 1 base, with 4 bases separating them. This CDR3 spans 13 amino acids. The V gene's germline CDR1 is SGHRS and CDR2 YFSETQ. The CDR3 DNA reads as TGCGCCAGCAGCTTGGGGCTCCAAGAGACCCAGTACTTC. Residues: CASSLGLQETQYF.

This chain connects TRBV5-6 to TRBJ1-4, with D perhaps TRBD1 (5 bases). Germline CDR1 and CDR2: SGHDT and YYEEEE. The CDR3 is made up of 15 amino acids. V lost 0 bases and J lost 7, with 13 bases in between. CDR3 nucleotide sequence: TGTGCCAGCAGCTTGGGGGGGGATCGAGTTGAAAAACTGTTTTTT. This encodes CASSLGGDRVEKLFF.

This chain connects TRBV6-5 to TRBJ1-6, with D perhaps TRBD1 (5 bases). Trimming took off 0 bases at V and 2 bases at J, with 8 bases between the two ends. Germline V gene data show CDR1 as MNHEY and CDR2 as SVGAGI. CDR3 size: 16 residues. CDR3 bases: TGTGCCAGCAGTTACTCCCGGGGGGCCTATAATTCACCCCTCCACTTT. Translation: CASSYSRGAYNSPLHF.

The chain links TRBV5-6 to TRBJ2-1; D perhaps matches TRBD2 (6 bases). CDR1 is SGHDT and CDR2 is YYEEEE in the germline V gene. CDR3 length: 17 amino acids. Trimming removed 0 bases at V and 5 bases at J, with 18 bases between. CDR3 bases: TGTGCCAGCAGCTTGGTAGGGGACGGAGGGTTAGACAATGAGCAGTTCTTC. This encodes CASSLVGDGGLDNEQFF.

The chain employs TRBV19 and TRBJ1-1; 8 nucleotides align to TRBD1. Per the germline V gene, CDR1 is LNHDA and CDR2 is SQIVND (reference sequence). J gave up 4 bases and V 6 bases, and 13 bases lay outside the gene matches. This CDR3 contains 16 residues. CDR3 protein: CASSVTGGRRGTEAFF. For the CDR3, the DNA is TGTGCCAGTAGCGTCACAGGGGGACGTCGGGGCACTGAAGCTTTCTTT.

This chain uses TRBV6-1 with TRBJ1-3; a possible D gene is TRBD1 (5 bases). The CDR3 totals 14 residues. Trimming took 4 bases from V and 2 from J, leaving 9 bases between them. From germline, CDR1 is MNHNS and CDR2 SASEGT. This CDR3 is CASSAGRAGNTIYF. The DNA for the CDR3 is TGTGCCAGCAGTGCCGGCAGGGCTGGAAACACCATATATTTT.

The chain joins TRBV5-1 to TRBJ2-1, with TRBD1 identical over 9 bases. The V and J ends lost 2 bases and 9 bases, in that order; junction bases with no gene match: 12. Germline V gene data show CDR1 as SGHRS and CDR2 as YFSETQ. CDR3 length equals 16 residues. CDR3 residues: CASSLFTAEQGAEQFF. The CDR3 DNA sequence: TGCGCCAGCAGCTTATTTACAGCTGAACAGGGGGCTGAGCAGTTCTTC.

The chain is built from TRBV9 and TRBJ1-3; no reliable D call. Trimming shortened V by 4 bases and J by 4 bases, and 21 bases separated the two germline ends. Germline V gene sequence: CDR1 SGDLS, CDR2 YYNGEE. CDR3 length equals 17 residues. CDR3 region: CASSPSDARLGGNTIYF. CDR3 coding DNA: TGTGCCAGCAGCCCTTCGGATGCCAGGCTGGGCGGAAACACCATATATTTT.